This TCR beta chain was identified during a study of identifying expanded T cells in peripheral blood. Study-wide findings and caveats: Technical replicates showed 0.9 to 1.5 changed clones; around 2 weeks around 15; four weeks 19. Across healthy donors, higher total template counts meant significantly greater roughly 2-week count variance.

Here immunoSEQ multiplex PCR was the method, and the copy in TCRdb shows in-frame clones only, minus some. The table shows around 91,000 clones, with approximately 88% occurring only once. Remarks on this clone: Its antigen remains unidentified. The junction shows a germline mismatch at one end, possibly a read error.

The V gene's germline CDR1 is SNHLY and CDR2 FYNNEI. This CDR3 comprises 14 residues. The receptor's source is a person aged 18 to 70 in good health. Sequenced input: blood. The V call is TRBV2, the J call TRBJ1-2; the match to TRBD1 covers 7 bases. The CDR3 spells CASSTLTGNYSYTF. CDR3 nucleotides: TGTGCCAGCAGTACCCTGACAGGGAACTATAGCTACACCTTC.